A single sample is the source of the 7 T cell receptor beta chains below, sequenced in a study of T cells in localized non-small cell lung cancer. Method: immunoSEQ multiplex PCR; TCRdb's copy keeps in-frame clones and lacks some. The table has more than 1,000 clones, around 25% seen once. This specimen was lung tumor tissue, taken before any cancer treatment. These receptor sequences come from an older male donor with stage I lung adenocarcinoma.

This chain uses TRBV11-3 with TRBJ2-1, with 8 bases identical to TRBD2. Germline CDR1 reads SGHNT; CDR2 reads YENEEA. J was trimmed by 5 bases and V by 2 bases; bases with no gene match: 5. The CDR3 is 15 residues long. The CDR3 DNA sequence: TGTGCCAGCAGCTTATCCGGGAGGGCGGACAATGAGCAGTTCTTC. Protein: CASSLSGRADNEQFF.

This clone showed up just a few times. This CDR3 reads CASSQDPVNDQPQHF. CDR3 nucleotide sequence: TGCGCCAGCAGCCAAGACCCTGTTAATGATCAGCCCCAGCATTTT. The rearrangement links TRBV4-1 to TRBJ1-5; D gene unclear. There are 15 residues in the CDR3. V was cut by 0 bases and J by 5 bases, with 11 bases left in between. Germline lookup yields CDR1 MGHRA and CDR2 YSYEKL.

The rearrangement links TRBV10-2 to TRBJ2-1; D is ambiguous. Trimming left V 2 bases short and J 2 bases short, with 1 base between. The CDR3 spans 12 residues. Germline CDR1 and CDR2: WSHSY and SAAADI. This CDR3 reads CASSEAYNEQFF. As DNA, the CDR3 is TGCGCCAGCAGTGAGGCCTACAATGAGCAGTTCTTC.

A few counts support this clone. V is TRBV6-8 and J is TRBJ2-5; 7 bases match TRBD2. This CDR3 has 14 residues. Germline values: CDR1 MNHGY, CDR2 SAAAGT. Trimming took 5 bases from V and 4 from J; bases not matched to a gene: 7. The CDR3 DNA reads as TGTGCCAGCAGTGTGACCAGCGGGGCAGAGACCCAGTACTTC. This codes for CASSVTSGAETQYF.

Sample share makes this clone medium-sized. The chain links TRBV7-8 to TRBJ2-5; tentative D call: TRBD2 (7 bases). The V gene lost 6 bases and the J gene lost 5 bases, with 13 bases spanning the gap. Per germline, CDR1 SGHVS and CDR2 FQNEAQ. This CDR3 comprises 13 residues. CDR3 nucleotide sequence: TGTGCCAGCAGGAGGGGGGGCTCGGAGACCCAGTACTTC. It is translated as CASRRGGSETQYF.

The chain joins TRBV5-1 to TRBJ2-7, with 9 bases lining up with TRBD1. The length of the CDR3 is 17 residues. V was clipped by 7 bases and J by 3 bases; unmatched bases: 17. The germline gives CDR1 SGHRS, CDR2 YFSETQ. CDR3 protein: CASHFRDRDTGVYEQYV. In DNA form, the CDR3 reads TGCGCCAGCCACTTTCGGGACAGGGACACGGGGGTCTACGAGCAGTACGTC.

The rearrangement links TRBV30 to TRBJ2-3; perhaps D is TRBD1 or TRBD2 (5 bases each). Germline assignment: CDR1 GTSNPN and CDR2 SVGIG (reference sequence). The CDR3 spans 14 residues. Trimming removed 2 bases from V and 5 bases from J, with 14 bases in between. CDR3 region: CAWSQTSGRDTQYF. The CDR3, as DNA: TGTGCCTGGAGTCAAACTTCAGGGAGAGATACGCAGTATTTT.